This T cell receptor (beta chain) was documented in a study of OX40 agonist ivuxolimab in advanced cancers. At the level of the study: Mean age approximately 59 years, range about 20 to 85; around 80% male. Two patients with cutaneous melanoma and one with hepatocellular carcinoma, three in total, showed partial responses.

With baseline, cycle 4 day 1, and cycle 7 day 1 as timepoints, blood was sampled. This CDR3 is built from 19 residues. Germline assignment: CDR1 MDHEN and CDR2 SYDVKM. V gave up 5 bases and J gave up 6 bases, with 29 bases separating them. Clones were read by immunoSEQ multiplex PCR, and TCRdb kept only the in-frame ones, dropping some. The table includes tens of thousands of clones, roughly 83% detected once. Overall study results and limits: At 0.1 to 3.0 mg/kg, clonal expansion of CD4+ and CD8+ blood T cells had occurred by week 6.

A remark on this clone: Its target is not known.

The TCR originated in an adult with an advanced solid tumor such as melanoma, head and neck, liver or kidney cancer. Sequenced here: CD4+ or CD8+ T cells sorted from blood, sampled in a trial of the OX40 agonist ivuxolimab. The rearrangement uses TRBV28 and TRBJ2-1; the D gene is possibly TRBD1 (6 bases). The CDR3 protein is CASSSREITGTNIGNEQFF. For the CDR3, the DNA is TGTGCCAGCAGTAGTCGCGAGATAACAGGGACGAACATAGGCAATGAGCAGTTCTTC. The full variable domain, completed using reference TRBV28 and TRBJ2-1, is DVKVTQSSRYLVKRTGEKVFLECVQDMDHENMFWYRQDPGLGLRLIYFSYDVKMKEKGDIPEGYSVSREKKERFSLILESASTNQTSMYLCASSSREITGTNIGNEQFFGPGTRLTVL.